This T cell receptor beta chain was observed in a study of blood T cell repertoires in COVID-19. In the study overall: Material from acute and convalescent COVID-19 was sourced from the United States, Italy and Spain.

In the source study's methods: Counts of nucleated cells, estimated from reference gene primer amplification, were obtained. TCRdb keeps only in-frame clones here, not all; method: immunoSEQ multiplex PCR. The V and J calls and clone size are taken from that table; D and trimming were inferred from the DNA. The sample shows around 130,000 clones, approximately 84% of them seen only once. The CDR3 is 13 amino acids. CDR1 is MDHEN and CDR2 is SYDVKM in the germline V gene. V trimming: 3 bases; J trimming: 6 bases; junction bases outside the gene matches: 4. Sequences were obtained from peripheral blood. The chain links TRBV28 to TRBJ2-7; 8 positions match TRBD2. The sequence was collected from a woman aged 45-65 years who had recovered from COVID-19. CDR3 sequence reads: CASSLGGRIEQYF. In DNA, the CDR3 is TGTGCCAGCAGTTTGGGCGGGAGGATCGAGCAGTACTTC.